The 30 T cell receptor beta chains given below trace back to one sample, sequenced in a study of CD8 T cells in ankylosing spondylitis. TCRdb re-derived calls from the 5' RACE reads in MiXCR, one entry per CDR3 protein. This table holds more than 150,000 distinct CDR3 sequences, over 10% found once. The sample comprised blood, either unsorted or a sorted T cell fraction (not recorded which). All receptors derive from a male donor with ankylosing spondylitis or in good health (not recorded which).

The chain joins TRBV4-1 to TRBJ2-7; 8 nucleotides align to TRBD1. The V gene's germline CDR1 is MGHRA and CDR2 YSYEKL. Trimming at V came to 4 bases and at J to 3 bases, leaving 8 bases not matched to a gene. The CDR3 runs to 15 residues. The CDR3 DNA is TGCGCCAGCAGCCCGAGCGTGGACAGGGACTACGAGCAGTACTTC. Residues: CASSPSVDRDYEQYF.

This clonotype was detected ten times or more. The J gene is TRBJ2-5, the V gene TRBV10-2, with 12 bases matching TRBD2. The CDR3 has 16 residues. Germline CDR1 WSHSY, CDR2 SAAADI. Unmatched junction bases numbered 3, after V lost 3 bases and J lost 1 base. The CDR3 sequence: CASSDVTSGGQETQYF. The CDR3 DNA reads TGCGCCAGCAGTGATGTGACTAGCGGGGGCCAAGAGACCCAGTACTTC.

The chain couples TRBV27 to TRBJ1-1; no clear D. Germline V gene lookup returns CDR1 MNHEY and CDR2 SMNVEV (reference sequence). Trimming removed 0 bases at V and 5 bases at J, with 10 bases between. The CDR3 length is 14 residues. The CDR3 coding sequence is TGTGCCAGCAGTTTATCGGCGTTTCAGACTGAAGCTTTCTTT. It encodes CASSLSAFQTEAFF.

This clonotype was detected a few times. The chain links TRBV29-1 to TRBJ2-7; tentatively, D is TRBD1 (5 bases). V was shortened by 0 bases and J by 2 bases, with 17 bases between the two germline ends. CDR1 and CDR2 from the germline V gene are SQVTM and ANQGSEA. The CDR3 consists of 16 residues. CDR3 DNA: TGCAGCGTTGAAGAGGGGTGGCAGGGTGGTACCTACGAGCAGTACTTC. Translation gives CSVEEGWQGGTYEQYF.

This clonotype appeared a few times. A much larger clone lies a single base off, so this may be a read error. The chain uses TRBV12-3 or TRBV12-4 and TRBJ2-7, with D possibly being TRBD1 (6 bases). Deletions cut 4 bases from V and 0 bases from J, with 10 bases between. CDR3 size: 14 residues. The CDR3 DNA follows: TGTGCCAGCAGTTGGGCAGGGGACTCCTACGAGCAGTACTTC. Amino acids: CASSWAGDSYEQYF.

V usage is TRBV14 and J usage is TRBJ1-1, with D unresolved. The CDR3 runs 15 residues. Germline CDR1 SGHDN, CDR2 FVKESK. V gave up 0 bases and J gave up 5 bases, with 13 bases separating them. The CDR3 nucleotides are TGTGCCAGCAGCCAAGATGATACACGGTGGACTGAAGCTTTCTTT. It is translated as CASSQDDTRWTEAFF. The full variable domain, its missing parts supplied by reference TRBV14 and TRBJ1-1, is EAGVTQFPSHSVIEKGQTVTLRCDPISGHDNLYWYRRVMGKEIKFLLHFVKESKQDESGMPNNRFLAERTGGTYSTLKVQPAELEDSGVYFCASSQDDTRWTEAFFGQGTRLTVV.

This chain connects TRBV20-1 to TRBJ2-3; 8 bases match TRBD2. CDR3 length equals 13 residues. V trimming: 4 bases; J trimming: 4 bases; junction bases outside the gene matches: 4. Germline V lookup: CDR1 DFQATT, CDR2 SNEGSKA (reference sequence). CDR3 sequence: CSATGTSPDTQYF. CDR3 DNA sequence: TGCAGTGCTACAGGGACTAGTCCAGATACGCAGTATTTT.

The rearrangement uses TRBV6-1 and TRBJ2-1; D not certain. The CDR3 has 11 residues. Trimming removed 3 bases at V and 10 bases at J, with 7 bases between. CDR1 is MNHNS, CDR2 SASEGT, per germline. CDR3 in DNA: TGTGCCAGCAGTGAGGCGCCCGAGCAGTTCTTC. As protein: CASSEAPEQFF.

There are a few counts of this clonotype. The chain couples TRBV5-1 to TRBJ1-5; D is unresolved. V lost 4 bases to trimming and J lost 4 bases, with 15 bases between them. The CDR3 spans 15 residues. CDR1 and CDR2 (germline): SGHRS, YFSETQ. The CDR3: CASSTQWPENQPQHF. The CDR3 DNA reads TGCGCCAGCAGCACCCAGTGGCCAGAGAATCAGCCCCAGCATTTT.

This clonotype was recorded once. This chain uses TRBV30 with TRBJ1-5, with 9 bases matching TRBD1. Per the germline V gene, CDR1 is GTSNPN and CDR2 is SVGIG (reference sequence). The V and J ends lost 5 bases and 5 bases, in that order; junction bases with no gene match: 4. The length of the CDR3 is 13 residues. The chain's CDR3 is CAWGTGFHQPQHF. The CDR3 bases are TGTGCCTGGGGGACAGGGTTTCATCAGCCCCAGCATTTT.

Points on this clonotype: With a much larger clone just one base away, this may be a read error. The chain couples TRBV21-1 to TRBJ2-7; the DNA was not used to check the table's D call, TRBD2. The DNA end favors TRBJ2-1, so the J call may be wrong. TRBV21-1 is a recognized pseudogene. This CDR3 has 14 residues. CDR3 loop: CANRLREPVYEQFF. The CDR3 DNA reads TGTGCCAACCGCTTGCGGGAGCCCGTCTACGAGCAGTTCTTC.

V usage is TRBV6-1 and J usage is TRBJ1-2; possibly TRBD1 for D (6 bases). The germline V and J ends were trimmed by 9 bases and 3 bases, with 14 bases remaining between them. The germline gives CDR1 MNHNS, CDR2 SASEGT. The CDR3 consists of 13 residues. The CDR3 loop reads CASGGGPYYGYTF. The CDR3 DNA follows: TGTGCCAGTGGGGGGGGGCCATACTATGGCTACACCTTC.

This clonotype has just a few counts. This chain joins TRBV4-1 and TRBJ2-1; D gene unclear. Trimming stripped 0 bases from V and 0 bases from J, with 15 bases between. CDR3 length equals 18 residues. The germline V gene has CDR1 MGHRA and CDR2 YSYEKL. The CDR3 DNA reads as TGCGCCAGCAGCCAAGATTCTAGTACGCTAAGCTCCTACAATGAGCAGTTCTTC. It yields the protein CASSQDSSTLSSYNEQFF.

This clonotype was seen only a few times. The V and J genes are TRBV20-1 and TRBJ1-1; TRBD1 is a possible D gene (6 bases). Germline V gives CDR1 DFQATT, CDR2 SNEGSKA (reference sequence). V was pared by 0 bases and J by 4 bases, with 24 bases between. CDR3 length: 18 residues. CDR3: CSARDRGAEVGELTEAFF. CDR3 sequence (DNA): TGCAGTGCTAGAGATCGGGGGGCGGAGGTAGGGGAGCTCACTGAAGCTTTCTTT.

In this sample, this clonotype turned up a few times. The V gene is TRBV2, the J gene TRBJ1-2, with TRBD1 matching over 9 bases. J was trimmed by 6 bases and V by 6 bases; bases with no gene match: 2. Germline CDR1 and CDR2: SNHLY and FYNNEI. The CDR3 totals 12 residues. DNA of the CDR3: TGTGCCAGCAGGGACAGGGGAGATGGCTACACCTTC. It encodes CASRDRGDGYTF.

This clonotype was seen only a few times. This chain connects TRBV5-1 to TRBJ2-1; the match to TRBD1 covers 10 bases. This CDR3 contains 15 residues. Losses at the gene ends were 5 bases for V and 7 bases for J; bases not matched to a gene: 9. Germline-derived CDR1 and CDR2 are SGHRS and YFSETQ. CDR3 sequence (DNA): TGCGCCAGCAGACCTACCGGGACAGGGGCGAATGAGCAGTTCTTC. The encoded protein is CASRPTGTGANEQFF. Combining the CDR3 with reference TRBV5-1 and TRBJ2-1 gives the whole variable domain KAGVTQTPRYLIKTRGQQVTLSCSPISGHRSVSWYQQTPGQGLQFLFEYFSETQRNKGNFPGRFSGRQFSNSRSEMNVSTLELGDSALYLCASRPTGTGANEQFFGPGTRLTVL.

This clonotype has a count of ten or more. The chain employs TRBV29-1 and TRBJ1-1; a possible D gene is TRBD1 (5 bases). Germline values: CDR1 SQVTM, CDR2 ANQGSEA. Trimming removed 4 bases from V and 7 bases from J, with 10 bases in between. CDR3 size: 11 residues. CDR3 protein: CSVVGGGEAFF. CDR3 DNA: TGCAGCGTTGTCGGGGGTGGTGAAGCTTTCTTT.

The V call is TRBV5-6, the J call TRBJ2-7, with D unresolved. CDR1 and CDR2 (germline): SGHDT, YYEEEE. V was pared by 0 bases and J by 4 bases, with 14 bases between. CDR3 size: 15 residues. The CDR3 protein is CASSLGAGRRYEQYF. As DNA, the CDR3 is TGTGCCAGCAGCTTGGGGGCAGGCAGACGGTACGAGCAGTACTTC.

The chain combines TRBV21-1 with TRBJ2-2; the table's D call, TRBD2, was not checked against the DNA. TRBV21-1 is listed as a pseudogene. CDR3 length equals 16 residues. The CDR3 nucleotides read TGTGCCAGCAGCAATGGCGGGAGGGTCCACACCGGGGAGCTGTTTTTT. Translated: CASSNGGRVHTGELFF.

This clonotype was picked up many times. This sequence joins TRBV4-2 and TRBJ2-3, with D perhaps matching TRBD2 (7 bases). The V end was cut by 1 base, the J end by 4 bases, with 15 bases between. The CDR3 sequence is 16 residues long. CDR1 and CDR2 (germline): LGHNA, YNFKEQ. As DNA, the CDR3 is TGTGCCAGCAGCCAAGCTGGTGGGGGGGCCGCAGATACGCAGTATTTT. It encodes CASSQAGGGAADTQYF.

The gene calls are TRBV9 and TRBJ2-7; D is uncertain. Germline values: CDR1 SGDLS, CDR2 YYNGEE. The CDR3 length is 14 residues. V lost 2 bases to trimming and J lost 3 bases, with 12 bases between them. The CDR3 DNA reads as TGTGCCAGCAGCGTCACTGGTCGAGGCTACGAGCAGTACTTC. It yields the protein CASSVTGRGYEQYF.

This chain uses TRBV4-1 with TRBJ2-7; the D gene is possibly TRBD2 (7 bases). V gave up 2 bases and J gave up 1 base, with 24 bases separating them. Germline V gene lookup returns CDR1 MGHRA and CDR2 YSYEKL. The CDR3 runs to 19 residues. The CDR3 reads CASSQKGPGGGASSYEQYF. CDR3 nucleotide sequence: TGCGCCAGCAGCCAAAAGGGCCCTGGAGGGGGGGCGTCGTCCTACGAGCAGTACTTC.

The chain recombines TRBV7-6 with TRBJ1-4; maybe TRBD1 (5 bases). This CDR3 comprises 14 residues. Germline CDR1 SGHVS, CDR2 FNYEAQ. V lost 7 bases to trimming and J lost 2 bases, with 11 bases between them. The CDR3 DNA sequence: TGTGCCAGCAAATCGGCAGGGACTAATGAAAAACTGTTTTTT. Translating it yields CASKSAGTNEKLFF.

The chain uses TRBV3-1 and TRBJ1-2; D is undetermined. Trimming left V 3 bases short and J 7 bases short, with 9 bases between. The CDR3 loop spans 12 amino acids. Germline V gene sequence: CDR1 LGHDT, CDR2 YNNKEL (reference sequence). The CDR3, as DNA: TGTGCCAGCAGCCAGGGGTATGCTGGCTACACCTTC. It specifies CASSQGYAGYTF.

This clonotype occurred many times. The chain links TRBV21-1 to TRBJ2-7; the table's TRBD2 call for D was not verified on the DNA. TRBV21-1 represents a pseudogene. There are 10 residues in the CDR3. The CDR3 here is CASSNGRQYF. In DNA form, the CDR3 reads TGTGCCAGCAGCAATGGGAGGCAGTACTTC.

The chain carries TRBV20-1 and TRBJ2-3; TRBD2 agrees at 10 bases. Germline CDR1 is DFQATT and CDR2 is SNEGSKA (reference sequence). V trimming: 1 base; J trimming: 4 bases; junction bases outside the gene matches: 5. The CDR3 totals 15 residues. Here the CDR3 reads CSARGASGSADTQYF. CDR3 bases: TGCAGTGCTAGAGGGGCTAGCGGGAGCGCAGATACGCAGTATTTT.

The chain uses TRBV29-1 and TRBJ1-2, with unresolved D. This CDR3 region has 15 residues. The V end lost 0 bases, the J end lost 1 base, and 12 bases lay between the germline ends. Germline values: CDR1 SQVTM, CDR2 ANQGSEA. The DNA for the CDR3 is TGCAGCGTTGAAGATCCCCGGGAGGGTAACTATGGCTACACCTTC. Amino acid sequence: CSVEDPREGNYGYTF.

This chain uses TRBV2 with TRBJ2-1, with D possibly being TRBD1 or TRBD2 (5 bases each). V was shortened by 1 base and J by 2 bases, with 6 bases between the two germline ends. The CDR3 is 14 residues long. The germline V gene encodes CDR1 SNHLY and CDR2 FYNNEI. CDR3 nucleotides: TGTGCCAGCAGTGAAGTGGGACCCTACAATGAGCAGTTCTTC. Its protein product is CASSEVGPYNEQFF.

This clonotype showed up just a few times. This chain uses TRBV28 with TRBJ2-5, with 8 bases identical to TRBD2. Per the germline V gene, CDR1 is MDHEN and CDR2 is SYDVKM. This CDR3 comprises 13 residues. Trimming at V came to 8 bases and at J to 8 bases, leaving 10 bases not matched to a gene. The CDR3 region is CASEGASGSTQYF. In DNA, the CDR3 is TGTGCCAGCGAAGGAGCTAGCGGGTCCACCCAGTACTTC.

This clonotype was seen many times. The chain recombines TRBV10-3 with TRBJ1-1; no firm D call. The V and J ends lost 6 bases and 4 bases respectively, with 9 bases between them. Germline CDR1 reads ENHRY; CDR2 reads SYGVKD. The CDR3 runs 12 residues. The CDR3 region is CAISAEGTEAFF. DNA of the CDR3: TGTGCCATCAGCGCCGAGGGCACTGAAGCTTTCTTT.